These 7 T cell receptor beta chains came from one sample sequenced in a study of early T cells in non-severe SARS-CoV-2 infection. TCRdb reanalysed the 5' RACE reads using MiXCR and keeps one entry per CDR3 protein. The sample includes around 32,000 distinct CDR3 sequences, around 6% of them seen just once. The material sequenced was whole blood. The origin of the receptors is an adult who was a healthcare worker with PCR-confirmed SARS-CoV-2 infection or an uninfected control (not recorded which).

In this sample, this clonotype turned up many times. V is TRBV28 and J is TRBJ1-2; D gene uncertain. The CDR3 is 15 amino acids. CDR1 is MDHEN and CDR2 is SYDVKM in the germline V gene. The germline V and J ends were trimmed by 2 bases and 4 bases, with 14 bases remaining between them. CDR3 nucleotide sequence: TGTGCCAGCAGTTTAGAGGTGGGTTCGAGCTATGGCTACACCTTC. It yields the protein CASSLEVGSSYGYTF.

This chain connects TRBV4-3 to TRBJ2-6; 9 nucleotides match TRBD2. The CDR3 is 22 amino acids. In germline, CDR1 is LGHNA, CDR2 YSLEER. The V gene end was trimmed by 3 bases and the J gene end by 0 bases; junction bases not matched to a gene: 18. The CDR3 is CASSQALIGLASGLSGANVLTF. The CDR3 nucleotides are TGCGCCAGCAGCCAGGCCCTAATTGGACTAGCGTCGGGACTCTCTGGGGCCAACGTCCTGACTTTC.

V usage is TRBV24-1 and J usage is TRBJ2-5; 8 nucleotides agree with TRBD1. V shed 6 bases and J 6 bases; nucleotides not matched to a gene: 2. The CDR3 runs 12 residues. CDR1 KGHDR and CDR2 SFDVKD come from the germline V gene. The CDR3 DNA reads as TGTGCCACCAGTTACAGGGGGAAGACCCAGTACTTC. Translated, it gives CATSYRGKTQYF.

This clonotype has at least ten counts. The J gene is TRBJ1-6, the V gene TRBV27; TRBD1 matches 9 bases. The germline V gene encodes CDR1 MNHEY and CDR2 SMNVEV (reference sequence). V lost 5 bases and J lost 5; bases outside the gene matches: 7. The CDR3 consists of 16 residues. DNA for the CDR3: TGTGCCAGCAGTCCGACAGGGGGGCTAAATAATTCACCCCTCCACTTT. It specifies CASSPTGGLNNSPLHF.

This clonotype was observed a few times. The CDR3 sequence: CAISESIQSTQETQYF. The CDR3 nucleotides read TGTGCCATCAGTGAGTCGATACAGTCAACACAAGAGACCCAGTACTTC. This chain joins TRBV10-3 and TRBJ2-5; D is unresolved. The CDR3 length is 16 residues. Trimming cost V 0 bases and J 2 bases, with 13 bases left between them. Germline CDR1 is ENHRY and CDR2 is SYGVKD.

The V and J genes are TRBV7-6 and TRBJ1-5; D not resolved. The V end was cut by 2 bases, the J end by 5 bases, with 10 bases between. This CDR3 region has 14 residues. CDR1 and CDR2 from the germline V gene are SGHVS and FNYEAQ. The CDR3 sequence: CASSLLGRHQPQHF. The CDR3 nucleotides are TGTGCCAGCAGCTTACTGGGTCGGCATCAGCCCCAGCATTTT.

This clonotype appeared many times. The chain joins TRBV6-5 to TRBJ2-5; D may be TRBD1 (6 bases). Germline V CDR1 and CDR2: MNHEY, SVGAGI. This CDR3 region has 15 residues. The ends were cut back, 1 base at V and 1 base at J, with 10 bases in the middle. CDR3 protein: CASSYFTGLQETQYF. The CDR3 DNA sequence: TGTGCCAGCAGTTACTTCACAGGGCTCCAAGAGACCCAGTACTTC.